This TCR beta chain was identified during a study of cytomegalovirus exposure and HLA in healthy donors. Findings of the study overall: CMV serostatus was the sole immune exposure information available. About 150 TCR beta chains were listed as cytomegalovirus-associated. Reportedly, cytomegalovirus status was diagnosed with high sensitivity and specificity.

Primers included in the PCR were 60 Vbeta and 13 Jbeta primers. Assay used: immunoSEQ multiplex PCR; TCRdb lists only in-frame clones, some missing. Here the sample spans 230,000 or so clones, around 90% being singletons. The V gene lost 2 bases and the J gene lost 4 bases, with 14 bases spanning the gap. CDR1 and CDR2 from the germline V gene are PRHDT and FYEKMQ (reference sequence). The CDR3 has 15 amino acids. As regards this clone: What it binds is unknown.

The chain employs TRBV13 and TRBJ1-1, with D possibly TRBD1 on 5 matching bases. Sequenced sample: PBMCs. The sequence came from a girl aged 2 to 10 in good health and CMV-seronegative. The CDR3 coding sequence is TGTGCCAGCAGCTTACCTCCGGGGGGGGGCACTGAAGCTTTCTTT. Its translation: CASSLPPGGGTEAFF.